This T cell receptor (beta chain) was captured in a study of blood T cell repertoires in COVID-19. Study details: The cDNA or gDNA used as material had been derived from T cells, B-cell-depleted T cells, or PBMCs.

The V end was cut by 5 bases, the J end by 5 bases, with 12 bases between. Looked up from germline, CDR1 is MDHEN and CDR2 is SYDVKM. The length of the CDR3 is 13 residues. This clone was found many times. The data were produced by immunoSEQ multiplex PCR, yet TCRdb's version contains in-frame clones alone and is incomplete. This repertoire shows over 45,000 clones, 80% to 85% found once; its top ten account for roughly 55%. This receptor was taken from a man between 65 and 80 years old with acute or convalescent COVID-19. The sequencing input was peripheral blood. The chain carries TRBV28 and TRBJ1-1; tentative D call: TRBD1 (6 bases). The CDR3: CASSGTRGTEAFF. For the CDR3, the DNA is TGTGCCAGCAGTGGGACGAGGGGGACTGAAGCTTTCTTT.